The 5 T cell receptor beta chains below come from one sample, sequenced in a study of OX40 agonist ivuxolimab in advanced cancers. Library generation was performed with the immunoSEQ multiplex PCR assay. The table was pulled from immuneACCESS by TCRdb, which kept in-frame rearrangements only. Such tables lose some clones; where checked, under half of the loss comes from unresolved V genes, and the rest has no known cause. This sample gives about 30,000 clones in total; roughly four fifths of them show up just once. Together, the top ten hold 20% to 25% of the sample. The starting material was CD4+ or CD8+ T cells sorted from blood, obtained in a trial of the OX40 agonist ivuxolimab. The receptors originated from an adult with an advanced solid tumor such as melanoma, head and neck, liver or kidney cancer.

The CDR3 DNA reads TGTGCCTGGAGTGTACGAGGCCAAGGAGAGACCCAGTACTTC. Translating it yields CAWSVRGQGETQYF. The rearrangement uses TRBV30 and TRBJ2-5, with D uncertain. CDR3 length: 14 amino acids. CDR1 is GTSNPN and CDR2 is SVGIG in the germline V gene (reference sequence). V dropped 0 bases and J dropped 4 bases, with 12 bases sitting between them.

This chain uses TRBV18 with TRBJ1-5; unclear D gene. This CDR3 comprises 14 residues. The V end lost 3 bases, the J end lost 4 bases, and 10 bases lay between the germline ends. CDR1 KGHSH and CDR2 LQKENI come from the germline V gene. The CDR3 region is CASSPETGNQPQHF. CDR3 bases: TGTGCCAGCTCACCCGAGACGGGGAATCAGCCCCAGCATTTT.

This chain uses TRBV28 with TRBJ1-1; no clear D. The CDR3 is 12 amino acids. Germline assignment: CDR1 MDHEN and CDR2 SYDVKM. Trimming removed 10 bases at V and 4 bases at J, with 13 bases between. DNA of the CDR3: TGTGCCACCCGATTTGGCGGCACTGAAGCTTTCTTT. Translating gives CATRFGGTEAFF.

The genes are TRBV20-1 and TRBJ1-1, with TRBD1 as a possible D gene (6 bases). CDR3 length equals 11 residues. V was cut by 3 bases and J by 11 bases, with 13 bases left in between. Germline loops: CDR1 DFQATT, CDR2 SNEGSKA (reference sequence). The CDR3 DNA sequence: TGCAGTGCTAGGACAGGTCTGCAGGCTTTCTTT. Its protein product is CSARTGLQAFF.

This clone was seen only a few times. V and J are TRBV5-4 and TRBJ1-5; no definite D call. Germline V gene sequence: CDR1 SGHNT, CDR2 YYREEE (reference sequence). Deletions cut 3 bases from V and 6 bases from J, with 16 bases between. The CDR3 has 15 amino acids. This CDR3 reads CASSSSPTTGQPQHF. The CDR3 coding sequence is TGTGCCAGCAGCTCGAGCCCAACAACGGGTCAGCCCCAGCATTTT.